A single sample is the source of the 25 T cell receptor beta chains below, sequenced in a study of cytomegalovirus exposure and HLA in healthy donors. Sequencing used immunoSEQ multiplex PCR; TCRdb keeps in-frame clones, though not all of them. The sample lists around 150,000 clones; 80% to 95% were seen once. Input material: PBMCs. The receptor source for this set is a man between 18 and 35 years old in good health and CMV-seronegative.

This clone was counted a single time. The chain recombines TRBV7-9 with TRBJ1-3; 8 bases map to TRBD1. The germline V gene has CDR1 SEHNR and CDR2 FQNEAQ (reference sequence). This CDR3 contains 14 residues. V lost 6 bases to trimming and J lost 4 bases; unmatched junction nucleotides: 5. The CDR3 reads CASRQTGEGNTIYF. DNA for the CDR3: TGTGCCAGCAGGCAGACAGGGGAAGGAAACACCATATATTTT.

This chain links TRBV9 with TRBJ1-6; 8 nucleotides align to TRBD1. The germline V gene has CDR1 SGDLS and CDR2 YYNGEE. V lost 3 bases, J lost 4 bases, and 6 bases stayed unmatched. The CDR3 is 16 residues long. The CDR3 DNA reads TGTGCCAGCAGCGCCTCGGGACAGGAATATAATTCACCCCTCCACTTT. This codes for CASSASGQEYNSPLHF.

V usage is TRBV10-2 and J usage is TRBJ1-3; 7 nucleotides align to TRBD1. Germline-derived CDR1 and CDR2 are WSHSY and SAAADI. The CDR3 length is 15 residues. Unmatched junction bases numbered 6, after V lost 6 bases and J lost 1 base. The CDR3 DNA follows: TGCGCCAGCAGAACGACGGACAGGTCTGGAAACACCATATATTTT. This sequence encodes CASRTTDRSGNTIYF.

This clone was seen a few times. This chain uses TRBV5-1 with TRBJ1-4, with 9 positions matching TRBD1. V lost 6 bases to trimming and J lost 0 bases; unmatched junction nucleotides: 9. Germline CDR1 SGHRS, CDR2 YFSETQ. The CDR3 has 17 amino acids. Here the CDR3 reads CASTPPGQGTTNEKLFF. For the CDR3, the DNA is TGCGCCAGCACCCCTCCGGGACAGGGAACAACTAATGAAAAACTGTTTTTT.

J is TRBJ2-2 and V is TRBV5-4, with D possibly being TRBD1 (6 bases). Germline V gene sequence: CDR1 SGHNT, CDR2 YYREEE (reference sequence). V was pared by 0 bases and J by 6 bases, with 15 bases between. The CDR3 runs 16 residues. CDR3 bases: TGTGCCAGCAGCTTGGGCGGCAGGGGATCGGCCGGGGAGCTGTTTTTT. It specifies CASSLGGRGSAGELFF.

The rearrangement joins TRBV19 to TRBJ2-7; 8 nucleotides agree with TRBD1. The CDR3 loop spans 14 amino acids. The germline gives CDR1 LNHDA, CDR2 SQIVND (reference sequence). Trimming at V came to 7 bases and at J to 7 bases, leaving 12 bases not matched to a gene. The CDR3: CASTKYQGAREQYF. The CDR3 DNA reads TGTGCCAGTACGAAGTATCAGGGGGCGAGAGAGCAGTACTTC.

The table lists this clone with a count of one. The chain employs TRBV7-2 and TRBJ1-1; 8 bases match TRBD1. Trimming took 2 bases from V and 4 from J; bases not matched to a gene: 3. There are 14 residues in the CDR3. Germline V CDR1 and CDR2: SGHTA, FQGNSA. Here the CDR3 DNA reads TGTGCCAGCAGCTTACAGGGGGCGGTCACTGAAGCTTTCTTT. Its translation: CASSLQGAVTEAFF.

The V and J genes are TRBV5-6 and TRBJ2-7; D perhaps matches TRBD2 (6 bases). Trimming pared 5 bases from V and 6 bases from J, leaving 12 bases between. Germline lookup yields CDR1 SGHDT and CDR2 YYEEEE. CDR3 length: 12 residues. The chain's CDR3 is CASRVVGGEQYF. CDR3 nucleotide sequence: TGTGCCAGCAGAGTGGTGGGGGGCGAGCAGTACTTC.

The chain couples TRBV11-3 to TRBJ1-4, with no clear D. The CDR3 has 12 residues. Germline V CDR1 and CDR2: SGHNT, YENEEA. Trimming shortened V by 5 bases and J by 2 bases, and 3 bases separated the two germline ends. The CDR3 nucleotides read TGTGCCAGCAGCCCTACTAATGAAAAACTGTTTTTT. Translation: CASSPTNEKLFF.

The chain carries TRBV18 and TRBJ2-7; 8 bases line up with TRBD2. The CDR3 is 13 residues long. Germline CDR1 KGHSH, CDR2 LQKENI. The ends lost 6 bases at V and 3 bases at J; junction bases unmatched: 4. CDR3 in DNA: TGTGCCAGCTCCTTAGCGGGGCTCTACGAGCAGTACGTC. Translation gives CASSLAGLYEQYV.

This clone was detected once. This sequence joins TRBV5-6 and TRBJ1-5, with 11 bases lining up with TRBD1. V gave up 0 bases and J gave up 0 bases; unmatched junction bases: 5. The CDR3 covers 18 residues. Germline V gene sequence: CDR1 SGHDT, CDR2 YYEEEE. Here the CDR3 DNA reads TGTGCCAGCAGCTTGGCAGGACAGGGGGCATATAGCAATCAGCCCCAGCATTTT. Protein: CASSLAGQGAYSNQPQHF.

As for this clone: Other DNA sequences in this specimen translate into the identical CDR3. V gene TRBV27 combines with J gene TRBJ2-7; D is unresolved. CDR3 length: 14 residues. V dropped 0 bases and J dropped 2 bases, with 8 bases sitting between them. The germline V gene has CDR1 MNHEY and CDR2 SMNVEV (reference sequence). CDR3 residues: CASSLSRSTYEQYF. CDR3 sequence (DNA): TGTGCCAGCAGTTTATCTCGGTCCACCTACGAGCAGTACTTC.

This chain links TRBV4-3 with TRBJ2-5, with 11 bases that match TRBD2. CDR3 size: 16 residues. CDR1 LGHNA and CDR2 YSLEER come from the germline V gene. The V gene end was trimmed by 2 bases and the J gene end by 4 bases; junction bases not matched to a gene: 6. In DNA form, the CDR3 reads TGCGCCAGCAGCCAACTGAAGACTAGCGGGACAGAGACCCAGTACTTC. This encodes CASSQLKTSGTETQYF.

V and J are TRBV29-1 and TRBJ2-7, with D possibly being TRBD1 (6 bases). V was clipped by 4 bases and J by 3 bases, with 13 bases between them. The V gene's germline CDR1 is SQVTM and CDR2 ANQGSEA. The CDR3 has 13 amino acids. The CDR3 bases are TGCAGCGTTGTTTCAGGGGCAATCTACGAGCAGTACTTC. Amino acid sequence: CSVVSGAIYEQYF.

The sample holds a few counts of this clone. The chain couples TRBV28 to TRBJ2-7; TRBD1 aligns across 7 bases. CDR1 is MDHEN and CDR2 is SYDVKM in the germline V gene. The CDR3 runs to 15 residues. The V segment lost 6 bases and the J segment 7 bases; nucleotides outside the gene matches: 15. The CDR3 sequence is CASSTENRGDGEQYV. In DNA form, the CDR3 reads TGTGCCAGCAGCACTGAGAACAGGGGAGACGGGGAGCAGTACGTC.

The chain combines TRBV5-6 with TRBJ2-3; TRBD1 might be the D (6 bases). The CDR3 has 15 amino acids. V lost 4 bases, J lost 1 base, and 13 bases lay in between. Germline-derived CDR1 and CDR2 are SGHDT and YYEEEE. CDR3 residues: CASSLDSLGTDTQYF. CDR3 nucleotide sequence: TGTGCCAGCAGCCTGGACAGTCTCGGCACAGATACGCAGTATTTT. Based on the CDR3 plus reference TRBV5-6 and TRBJ2-3, the full variable domain is DAGVTQSPTHLIKTRGQQVTLRCSPKSGHDTVSWYQQALGQGPQFIFQYYEEEERQRGNFPDRFSGHQFPNYSSELNVNALLLGDSALYLCASSLDSLGTDTQYFGPGTRLTVL.

This chain connects TRBV5-1 to TRBJ1-5; 9 bases line up with TRBD1. The J segment lost 0 bases and the V segment lost 4 bases, leaving 8 bases of the junction unmatched. This CDR3 is built from 17 residues. Germline V lookup: CDR1 SGHRS, CDR2 YFSETQ. CDR3 sequence: CASSRKGTGSSNQPQHF. CDR3 nucleotide sequence: TGCGCCAGCAGCCGAAAGGGGACAGGGAGTAGCAATCAGCCCCAGCATTTT.

The V gene is TRBV7-9, the J gene TRBJ2-3; TRBD2 matches 7 bases. Germline V gene sequence: CDR1 SEHNR, CDR2 FQNEAQ (reference sequence). The ends lost 5 bases at V and 0 bases at J; junction bases unmatched: 5. There are 15 residues in the CDR3. Here the CDR3 DNA reads TGTGCCAGCAGCAGGACTAGTGGAAGCACAGATACGCAGTATTTT. Translation: CASSRTSGSTDTQYF.

V gene TRBV21-1 combines with J gene TRBJ2-7; the D segment call TRBD2 is taken from the table without a DNA check. TRBV21-1 counts as a pseudogene. The CDR3 has 14 amino acids. The CDR3 protein is CASSKVAGGCEQYV. CDR3 nucleotides: TGTGCCAGCAGCAAAGTGGCGGGGGGCTGCGAGCAGTACGTC.

The J gene is TRBJ1-2, the V gene TRBV4-1, with D unclear. The CDR3 contains 17 residues. V lost 0 bases and J 3 bases, leaving 17 bases between the germline ends. CDR1 is MGHRA and CDR2 is YSYEKL in the germline V gene. The DNA of the CDR3 is TGCGCCAGCAGCCAAGATGTGCTCGGTGCCACCCACTATGGCTACACCTTC. It translates to CASSQDVLGATHYGYTF.

This chain uses TRBV9 with TRBJ2-7; a possible D gene is TRBD2 (7 bases). This CDR3 is 14 amino acids long. The germline V and J ends were trimmed by 4 bases and 7 bases, with 18 bases remaining between them. CDR1 is SGDLS, CDR2 YYNGEE, per germline. The CDR3 here is CASSSDGGLREQYF. The CDR3 DNA follows: TGTGCCAGCAGCTCGGACGGGGGGCTCCGGGAGCAGTACTTC.

This rearrangement joins TRBV4-3 to TRBJ1-1; 9 bases map to TRBD1. Looked up from germline, CDR1 is LGHNA and CDR2 is YSLEER. With V trimmed by 4 bases and J by 5 bases, 5 bases remained unmatched. This CDR3 is built from 14 residues. As DNA, the CDR3 is TGCGCCAGCAGCCGAGGGACAGGGAGGACTGAAGCTTTCTTT. Its protein product is CASSRGTGRTEAFF.

V is TRBV4-3 and J is TRBJ2-3; no clear D gene. Germline V lookup: CDR1 LGHNA, CDR2 YSLEER. The CDR3 length is 15 residues. V shed 0 bases and J shed 0 bases, with 7 bases lying between them. CDR3 amino acids: CASSQDAVSTDTQYF. CDR3 bases: TGCGCCAGCAGCCAAGATGCGGTTAGCACAGATACGCAGTATTTT.

This clone was detected once. The V call is TRBV9, the J call TRBJ2-1; weak D call: TRBD2 (5 bases). Trimming shortened V by 4 bases and J by 3 bases, and 8 bases separated the two germline ends. There are 13 residues in the CDR3. Germline loops: CDR1 SGDLS, CDR2 YYNGEE. CDR3 nucleotide sequence: TGTGCCAGCAGCTACGGACTCTACAATGAGCAGTTCTTC. Translating gives CASSYGLYNEQFF.

This clone was observed a single time. V gene TRBV10-1 combines with J gene TRBJ2-7, with 7 bases identical to TRBD1. This CDR3 is built from 13 residues. The J segment lost 3 bases and the V segment lost 5 bases, leaving 4 bases of the junction unmatched. Per germline, CDR1 WNHNN and CDR2 SYGVQD (reference sequence). This CDR3 reads CASSRQGSYEQYF. CDR3 in DNA: TGCGCCAGCAGTAGACAGGGCAGCTACGAGCAGTACTTC.